This T cell receptor beta chain originates from a study of Ad26.COV2.S vaccination and SARS-CoV-2 variants. Treatment meaning: 15 to 20 received Ad26.COV2.S at low or high dose, single or two shots; roughly 5 received placebo; per-sample allocation not given. The investigators took samples on day 63 after the first vaccine or placebo injection. The assay was immunoSEQ multiplex PCR, and TCRdb's table has in-frame clones only and misses some. The data contain some 330,000 clones, 85% to 90% of them singletons. Germline V CDR1 and CDR2: SSHAT, FNYEAQ (reference sequence). The CDR3 sequence is 15 residues long. With V trimmed by 6 bases and J by 3 bases, 6 bases remained unmatched.

The chain is built from TRBV7-7 and TRBJ2-1; TRBD1 aligns across 9 bases. This clonotype originated in a person between 18 and 59 years old who received the Ad26.COV2.S COVID-19 vaccine or a placebo. The sequences come from peripheral blood, collected in a trial of Ad26.COV2.S vaccine versus placebo. The CDR3 here is CASSPGTGHYNEQFF. Written as DNA, the CDR3 is TGTGCCAGCAGTCCCGGGACAGGGCACTACAATGAGCAGTTCTTC.